This T cell receptor beta chain was recorded in a study of T cell clonality in common variable immunodeficiency. Whole-study results and caveats: T cell subpopulation sequencing would be needed to explain CVID clonality. Common variable immunodeficiency TCR beta sequences reportedly had fewer deletions and N-nucleotide insertions.

This CDR3 has 14 residues. V shed 5 bases, J shed 3 bases, and the junction held 2 bases outside the gene matches. CDR1 and CDR2 from the germline V gene are SGHVS and FQNEAQ. The sample holds many counts of this clone. Antigen unknown. The read comes to an end 3 residues before the CDR3 does, leaving the germline J gene to fill in the end. Only in-frame clones appear in the TCRdb table, and some are missing; sequencing was by immunoSEQ multiplex PCR. The sample is made up of about 40,000 clones, none counted only once. The specimen was peripheral blood mononuclear cells. The gene calls are TRBV7-8 and TRBJ2-7; 12 bases agree with TRBD2. This receptor was obtained from a person aged 18-69 years in good health. CDR3 amino acids: CASSRTSGNYEQYF. The covered CDR3 bases are TGTGCCAGCAGCCGGACTAGCGGGAACTACGAG.